The 14 T cell receptor beta chains below come from one sample, sequenced in a study of tumor-infiltrating lymphocytes in primary liver carcinoma. Investigators took RNA and DNA out together from roughly 21-30 mg of unsorted bulk tissue. Constant-region priming of approximately 500 ng total RNA yielded TCR beta cDNA. Researchers made the TCR beta libraries by running three nested multiplex PCR rounds with slightly modified ARM-PCR. Rounds one and two of PCR, each of 10 cycles, were primed with TRBV1-TRBV30 forward primers and a C-beta reverse primer. MiXCR was run by TCRdb on the multiplex PCR reads, yielding one entry per CDR3 protein. The sample shows about 130,000 distinct CDR3 sequences, 60% to 75% of them seen only once. Sequenced input: liver tumor tissue from sampling region 3. Subset indicated: tumor region T3, left-lateral pole. Receptors were obtained from a woman aged 55-69 years with primary liver carcinoma and hepatitis B virus infection.

The chain employs TRBV29-1 and TRBJ1-2; the D gene is possibly TRBD1 (6 bases). V was cut by 6 bases and J by 11 bases, with 16 bases left in between. Germline V gene data show CDR1 as SQVTM and CDR2 as ANQGSEA. The CDR3 consists of 11 residues. In nucleotides, the CDR3 is TGCAGCGTCTCGGGGGCCTATAGTTACACCTTC. Protein product: CSVSGAYSYTF.

This chain uses TRBV6-5 with TRBJ2-7; a possible D gene is TRBD2 (5 bases). From germline, CDR1 is MNHEY and CDR2 SVGAGI. V lost 6 bases to trimming and J lost 6 bases, with 18 bases between them. This CDR3 comprises 14 residues. CDR3 DNA sequence: TGTGCCAGCAGCTTGATTCGGGGTGGGTGCGAGCAGTACTTC. It yields the protein CASSLIRGGCEQYF.

The V and J genes are TRBV19 and TRBJ2-1; TRBD2 agrees at 9 bases. V shed 4 bases, J shed 3 bases, and the junction held 7 bases outside the gene matches. CDR1 and CDR2 from the germline V gene are LNHDA and SQIVND (reference sequence). The CDR3 length is 16 residues. DNA of the CDR3: TGTGCCAGTAGTAGCCTAAGGACTAGCGACTACAATGAGCAGTTCTTC. As protein: CASSSLRTSDYNEQFF.

Details on this clonotype: The limits of the CDR3 on the DNA are not certain, so only TCRdb's listed CDR3 is given. The chain employs TRBV28 and TRBJ1-6. Per germline, CDR1 MDHEN and CDR2 SYDVKM. The CDR3 is 17 amino acids in total, end residues counted. Here the CDR3 reads CASVAGGASSYNSPIHF.

Comments on this clonotype: A read error may be the cause here, since a much bigger clone is one base away. The rearrangement joins TRBV5-6 to TRBJ2-2; 13 nucleotides match TRBD2. This CDR3 contains 16 residues. J lost 9 bases, V lost 2 bases, and 7 bases had no gene match. Germline V gene sequence: CDR1 SGHDT, CDR2 YYEEEE. CDR3 DNA sequence: TGTGCCAGCAGCTTCGGACTAGCGGGAGCCGGCAGGGAGCTGTTTTTT. This codes for CASSFGLAGAGRELFF.

With respect to this clonotype: Its ends do not fully match the called genes, so a read error is possible. This chain uses TRBV10-3 with TRBJ2-2; 9 positions agree with TRBD2. CDR1 is ENHRY and CDR2 is SYGVKD in the germline V gene. The CDR3 is made up of 15 amino acids. CDR3: CVIGEAGGRTGELFF. For the CDR3, the DNA is TGTGTCATCGGTGAGGCGGGAGGGCGAACCGGGGAGCTGTTTTTT.

A remark on this clonotype: Mismatch with germline at one junction end may stem from a read error. The chain combines TRBV11-3 with TRBJ2-1; tentatively, D is TRBD2 (5 bases). Germline V gene sequence: CDR1 SGHNT, CDR2 YENEEA. The CDR3 consists of 15 residues. The CDR3 here is CASSSGTTGKLERFF. The CDR3 DNA reads TGTGCCAGCAGCTCAGGAACTACCGGGAAGCTTGAGCGGTTCTTC.

Details on this clonotype: This may be a read error: a much more frequent sequence differs by one nucleotide. The CDR3 DNA follows: TGTGCCAGCACCACCGGACTAGCGGGATGGGGTGAGAAGTTCTTC. Residues: CASTTGLAGWGEKFF. The rearrangement links TRBV12-3 or TRBV12-4 to TRBJ2-1, with 12 nucleotides matching TRBD2. The CDR3 length is 15 residues.

In its sample, this clonotype was seen many times. CDR3 region: CASSLQPNPFYEQYF. CDR3 coding DNA: TGTGCCAGCAGCTTGCAACCAAACCCATTCTACGAGCAGTACTTC. The chain couples TRBV5-5 to TRBJ2-7; D is undetermined. Germline V gene sequence: CDR1 SGHKS, CDR2 YYEKEE (reference sequence). There are 15 residues in the CDR3. V lost 1 base, J lost 3 bases, and 14 bases lay in between.

This clonotype was detected a few times. This chain uses TRBV28 with TRBJ1-2; D unresolved. CDR1 is MDHEN and CDR2 is SYDVKM in the germline V gene. The CDR3 extends over 13 amino acids. V gave up 2 bases and J gave up 4 bases, with 8 bases separating them. CDR3 DNA: TGTGCCAGCAGTTTAAATCTTGGCTATGGCTACACCTTC. Its protein product is CASSLNLGYGYTF.

Points on this clonotype: Germline and junction disagree at one end, which may indicate a read error. The rearrangement joins TRBV11-2 to TRBJ2-2; either TRBD1 or TRBD2 may supply D (7 bases each). This CDR3 is 15 amino acids long. Germline CDR1 SGHAT, CDR2 FQNNGV. CDR3 in DNA: TGTGCCAGCAACGCCCGACAGGGAGGGACCGGGGAGCCGTTTTTT. Amino acids: CASNARQGGTGEPFF.

A remark on this clonotype: At one end the junction does not follow the germline gene, possibly because of a read error. This sequence joins TRBV4-1 and TRBJ2-2; weak D call: TRBD2 (5 bases). CDR3 size: 14 residues. CDR1 MGHRA and CDR2 YSYEKL come from the germline V gene. The CDR3 spells CASSQDSRTGKLFF. The CDR3 coding sequence is TGCGCCAGCAGCCAAGATTCCCGCACCGGGAAGCTGTTTTTT.

As regards this clonotype: A junction boundary mismatches the germline segment, possibly from a read error. The V call is TRBV7-9, the J call TRBJ2-2, with 8 bases matching TRBD2. Germline CDR1 reads SEHNR; CDR2 reads FQNEAQ (reference sequence). The CDR3 sequence is 19 residues long. The chain's CDR3 is CANSPGTGTRTTNTGELFF. CDR3 DNA sequence: TGTGCCAACAGCCCAGGAACCGGGACTAGGACGACGAACACCGGGGAGCTGTTTTTT.

Notes on this clonotype: This may stem from a read error, because a much larger clone lies one nucleotide away. The gene calls are TRBV13 and TRBJ2-5; tentatively, D is TRBD2 (6 bases). The CDR3 is 14 amino acids. In germline, CDR1 is PRHDT, CDR2 FYEKMQ (reference sequence). The V end was cut by 3 bases, the J end by 9 bases, with 17 bases between. Here the CDR3 reads CASSFRQGGEAQYF. DNA of the CDR3: TGTGCCAGCAGCTTTCGGCAGGGTGGGGAGGCCCAGTACTTC.